This note documents a single TCR beta chain sequence. The record originates from a study of monozygotic twins with inflammatory bowel disease. TCRdb reprocessed the 5' RACE reads and reports one entry per CDR3 protein, with no DNA. The sample table includes about 160,000 distinct CDR3 sequences. The sequence was collected from a human donor with ulcerative colitis or Crohn's disease, or a healthy co-twin of an affected twin (not recorded which). Sequenced material: blood.

CDR3 protein: CASRGTSGASTDTQYF. The chain links TRBV5-1 to TRBJ2-3; as DNA is missing, the TRBD2 call by TCRdb cannot be tested. Germline V gives CDR1 SGHRS, CDR2 YFSETQ. This CDR3 spans 16 amino acids. Full variable domain (rest looked up from reference TRBV5-1 and TRBJ2-3): KAGVTQTPRYLIKTRGQQVTLSCSPISGHRSVSWYQQTPGQGLQFLFEYFSETQRNKGNFPGRFSGRQFSNSRSEMNVSTLELGDSALYLCASRGTSGASTDTQYFGPGTRLTVL.